Reported below is one T cell receptor (beta chain). Its target is unknown. CDR1 is DFQATT, CDR2 SNEGSKA, per germline (reference sequence). The ends were cut back, 3 bases at V and 4 bases at J, with 18 bases in the middle. The CDR3 spans 15 residues. This record belongs to a study of blood T cells in healthy people across ages. Study outcomes and limitations: Naive CD4+ cells and diversity were both higher in long-lived donors than in aged donors.

Alongside a J-beta primer mix, a sample-barcoded 5' primer served in a second PCR lasting about 7 to 12 cycles. TCRdb reprocessed the 5' RACE reads with MiXCR, giving one entry per CDR3 protein. The sample has roughly 1.9 million distinct CDR3 sequences, around 40% seen once. The specimen sequenced was blood. The V call is TRBV20-1, the J call TRBJ1-2; D unresolved. This TCR was sampled from a human donor in good health. DNA of the CDR3: TGCAGTGCTAGGGGGTACGCTACAATTTCCTATGGCTACACCTTC. Translating it yields CSARGYATISYGYTF.